The 18 T cell receptor beta chains below come from one sample, sequenced in a study of PD-L1 blockade in urothelial cancer. Produced via immunoSEQ multiplex PCR; TCRdb's table is partial and in-frame only. This table holds 35,000 to 40,000 clones, approximately 34% found once. Source: tumor tissue, taken before atezolizumab (anti-PD-L1) treatment. These receptors originate from a man in his sixties with urothelial cancer.

The chain links TRBV30 to TRBJ1-5; 10 nucleotides line up with TRBD1. The CDR3 totals 16 residues. CDR1 and CDR2 from the germline V gene are GTSNPN and SVGIG (reference sequence). J was trimmed by 0 bases and V by 3 bases; bases with no gene match: 5. CDR3 region: CAWRRTGGYSNQPQHF. CDR3 DNA: TGTGCCTGGAGAAGGACAGGGGGATATAGCAATCAGCCCCAGCATTTT.

The chain employs TRBV28 and TRBJ2-1, with TRBD1 identical over 11 bases. From germline, CDR1 is MDHEN and CDR2 SYDVKM. Trimming took 6 bases from V and 6 from J; bases not matched to a gene: 7. There are 15 residues in the CDR3. The CDR3 bases are TGTGCCAGCAGCACCGGGACAGGGGGGTTCAATGAGCAGTTCTTC. Amino acids: CASSTGTGGFNEQFF.

The CDR3 is CASSVRTSGRAYEQYF. CDR3 sequence (DNA): TGTGCCAGCTCGGTAAGGACTAGCGGGAGGGCCTACGAGCAGTACTTC. The chain links TRBV18 to TRBJ2-7, with 15 positions matching TRBD2. With V trimmed by 6 bases and J by 2 bases, 5 bases remained unmatched. The CDR3 has 16 amino acids. Germline V gene lookup returns CDR1 KGHSH and CDR2 LQKENI.

V and J are TRBV18 and TRBJ1-5; D remains ambiguous. The germline V gene encodes CDR1 KGHSH and CDR2 LQKENI. There are 13 residues in the CDR3. The V gene lost 3 bases and the J gene lost 3 bases, with 6 bases spanning the gap. CDR3 protein: CASSPEANQPQHF. As DNA, the CDR3 is TGTGCCAGCTCACCGGAAGCCAATCAGCCCCAGCATTTT.

This clone was seen only a few times. The junction departs from the called germline gene at one end, perhaps through a read error. CDR3 loop: CASSQESSVYGYTF. CDR3 in DNA: TGCGCCAGCAGCCAGGAAAGCTCAGTCTATGGTTACACCTTC. V usage is TRBV4-1 and J usage is TRBJ1-2, with unresolved D. The germline CDR1 and CDR2 sequences are MGHRA and YSYEKL. CDR3 length: 14 amino acids.

V usage is TRBV15 and J usage is TRBJ2-3; 8 nucleotides line up with TRBD2. The J segment lost 4 bases and the V segment lost 3 bases, leaving 3 bases of the junction unmatched. The CDR3 has 14 residues. Germline CDR1 reads LNHNV; CDR2 reads YYDKDF (reference sequence). CDR3 coding DNA: TGTGCCACCAGCAGGCGGGGGGACTCAGATACGCAGTATTTT. Residues: CATSRRGDSDTQYF. The full variable domain, rest sourced from reference TRBV15 and TRBJ2-3, is DAMVIQNPRYQVTQFGKPVTLSCSQTLNHNVMYWYQQKSSQAPKLLFHYYDKDFNNEADTPDNFQSRRPNTSFCFLDIRSPGLGDTAMYLCATSRRGDSDTQYFGPGTRLTVL.

This clone was detected only a few times. The chain combines TRBV6-8 with TRBJ1-3; D gene ambiguous. The germline gives CDR1 MNHGY, CDR2 SAAAGT. V was clipped by 9 bases and J by 4 bases, with 10 bases between them. This CDR3 has 12 amino acids. CDR3 bases: TGTGCCAGTTTCAAGGAGGGAAACACCATATATTTT. It encodes CASFKEGNTIYF.

The table lists this clone with a few counts. V gene TRBV14 combines with J gene TRBJ2-4; D gene uncertain. V was shortened by 2 bases and J by 6 bases, with 8 bases between the two germline ends. The CDR3 loop spans 13 amino acids. Germline V gene data show CDR1 as SGHDN and CDR2 as FVKESK. CDR3 coding DNA: TGTGCCAGCAGCCAATTCGGGTTAAACATTCAGTACTTC. This gives the protein CASSQFGLNIQYF.

This clone was detected many times. The J gene is TRBJ2-5, the V gene TRBV11-3; D might be TRBD1 (6 bases). With 4 bases removed from V and 0 bases from J, the gap between germline ends came to 21 bases. This CDR3 has 18 residues. The germline V gene encodes CDR1 SGHNT and CDR2 YENEEA. CDR3 nucleotide sequence: TGTGCCAGCAGCTCTATTGGTACAGGGCTACCTTACCAAGAGACCCAGTACTTC. Protein: CASSSIGTGLPYQETQYF. The complete variable domain, with remaining parts taken from reference TRBV11-3 and TRBJ2-5, reads EAGVVQSPRYKIIEKKQPVAFWCNPISGHNTLYWYLQNLGQGPELLIRYENEEAVDDSQLPKDRFSAERLKGVDSTLKIQPAELGDSAVYLCASSSIGTGLPYQETQYFGPGTRLLVL.

This clone was seen many times. V gene TRBV4-1 combines with J gene TRBJ1-2; D is ambiguous. The CDR3 sequence is 15 residues long. The ends were cut back, 0 bases at V and 0 bases at J, with 8 bases in the middle. CDR1 and CDR2 (germline): MGHRA, YSYEKL. The CDR3 reads CASSQEATTNYGYTF. The CDR3 DNA follows: TGCGCCAGCAGCCAAGAAGCCACGACTAACTATGGCTACACCTTC.

The chain employs TRBV6-8 and TRBJ1-1, with D hard to call. V was cut by 0 bases and J by 1 base, with 15 bases left in between. The CDR3 is made up of 17 amino acids. Germline V gene sequence: CDR1 MNHGY, CDR2 SAAAGT. The DNA for the CDR3 is TGTGCCAGCAGTTACTCGTATTTCGGGGATCCGAACACTGAAGCTTTCTTT. Translating gives CASSYSYFGDPNTEAFF.

This clone was found a few times. The chain employs TRBV27 and TRBJ1-6; 11 nucleotides line up with TRBD1. The germline V gene encodes CDR1 MNHEY and CDR2 SMNVEV (reference sequence). This CDR3 region has 16 residues. V shed 2 bases and J 10 bases; nucleotides not matched to a gene: 7. CDR3 amino acids: CASSLTSGTGGSPLHF. CDR3 DNA: TGTGCCAGCAGTTTAACCTCCGGGACAGGGGGATCACCCCTCCACTTT.

Only a few counts were recorded for this clone. V gene TRBV7-4 combines with J gene TRBJ2-7, with 9 nucleotides matching TRBD2. Losses at the gene ends were 3 bases for V and 6 bases for J; bases not matched to a gene: 3. Germline V gene lookup returns CDR1 SGHVT and CDR2 SQSDAQ. The CDR3 has 13 residues. CDR3 amino acids: CASSFSGRIEQYF. In nucleotides, the CDR3 is TGTGCCAGCAGCTTTAGCGGGAGAATCGAGCAGTACTTC. Full variable domain (missing parts from reference TRBV7-4 and TRBJ2-7): GAGVSQSPRYKVAKRGRDVALRCDSISGHVTLYWYRQTLGQGSEVLTYSQSDAQRDKSGRPSGRFSAERPERSVSTLKIQRTEQGDSAVYLCASSFSGRIEQYFGPGTRLTVT.

The chain employs TRBV30 and TRBJ2-1; 7 bases agree with TRBD2. This CDR3 is built from 13 residues. Germline V gene sequence: CDR1 GTSNPN, CDR2 SVGIG (reference sequence). V shed 5 bases, J shed 8 bases, and the junction held 9 bases outside the gene matches. The CDR3 DNA follows: TGTGCCTGGGATCGGGGGGTGAGGGATGAGCAGTTCTTC. This sequence encodes CAWDRGVRDEQFF.

The chain combines TRBV29-1 with TRBJ2-7; D is undetermined. The CDR3 totals 15 residues. V lost 4 bases, J lost 3 bases, and 19 bases lay in between. From germline, CDR1 is SQVTM and CDR2 ANQGSEA. The CDR3 reads CSVGVETALIYEQYF. The CDR3 coding sequence is TGCAGCGTTGGAGTCGAGACGGCCCTCATCTACGAGCAGTACTTC.

This clone was seen more than once but under ten times. This chain connects TRBV19 to TRBJ1-5; possible D gene TRBD1, 5 bases. Germline assignment: CDR1 LNHDA and CDR2 SQIVND (reference sequence). The length of the CDR3 is 14 residues. Trimming took off 3 bases at V and 7 bases at J, with 13 bases between the two ends. The CDR3: CASSIVGRAQPQHF. CDR3 bases: TGTGCCAGTAGTATCGTGGGCAGGGCCCAGCCCCAGCATTTT.

This clone was counted at least ten times. The chain is built from TRBV11-3 and TRBJ2-4; D gene unclear. V lost 1 base, J lost 7 bases, and 14 bases lay in between. The V gene's germline CDR1 is SGHNT and CDR2 YENEEA. This CDR3 is 15 amino acids long. The CDR3 nucleotides are TGTGCCAGCAGCTTAGGGTCTAGGGTCATGAACATTCAGTACTTC. Its protein is CASSLGSRVMNIQYF.

V and J are TRBV19 and TRBJ2-3; the match to TRBD2 covers 7 bases. V lost 3 bases to trimming and J lost 0 bases; unmatched junction nucleotides: 3. Germline values: CDR1 LNHDA, CDR2 SQIVND (reference sequence). The CDR3 totals 15 residues. The CDR3 DNA reads TGTGCCAGTAGTATGAGCGGGACTAGCACAGATACGCAGTATTTT. Its translation: CASSMSGTSTDTQYF.